These 32 T cell receptor beta chains share one sample of origin, sequenced in a study of T cells in Graves' hyperthyroidism and ophthalmopathy. Amplified TCR beta CDR3 regions came from RNA transcripts. The TCR CDR3 was amplified in a first-round RT-PCR using the HTBI primer set. MiXCR was run by TCRdb on the multiplex PCR reads, yielding one entry per CDR3 protein. Among approximately 600,000 distinct CDR3 sequences listed, more than 20% were seen once. Sequencing used blood. The receptors originated from a man aged 25-45 years with Graves' ophthalmopathy.

The sample holds a few counts of this clonotype. The rearrangement uses TRBV19 and TRBJ2-7; D may be TRBD1 (6 bases). This CDR3 contains 13 residues. Germline V CDR1 and CDR2: LNHDA, SQIVND (reference sequence). Trimming pared 6 bases from V and 5 bases from J, leaving 14 bases between. As DNA, the CDR3 is TGTGCCAGTAGCCTCACCAACAGGGACGAGCAGTACTTC. Amino acids: CASSLTNRDEQYF.

This clonotype occurred many times. The chain is built from TRBV7-2 and TRBJ2-3, with 12 bases fitting TRBD1. V gave up 5 bases and J gave up 2 bases; unmatched junction bases: 5. Per germline, CDR1 SGHTA and CDR2 FQGNSA. The CDR3 extends over 16 amino acids. CDR3 protein: CASSLRDRGPTDTQYF. The CDR3 DNA is TGTGCCAGCAGCCTCAGGGACAGGGGGCCCACAGATACGCAGTATTTT.

This clonotype showed up many times. The rearrangement links TRBV30 to TRBJ1-1, with TRBD1 as a possible D gene (5 bases). Germline assignment: CDR1 GTSNPN and CDR2 SVGIG (reference sequence). This CDR3 comprises 13 residues. Trimming pared 5 bases from V and 4 bases from J, leaving 14 bases between. The DNA of the CDR3 is TGTGCCTGGTTCGCAGGGCGAAGCACTGAAGCTTTCTTT. Translation: CAWFAGRSTEAFF. Full variable domain (missing parts from reference TRBV30 and TRBJ1-1): SQTIHQWPATLVQPVGSPLSLECTVEGTSNPNLYWYRQAAGRGLQLLFYSVGIGQISSEVPQNLSASRPQDRQFILSSKKLLLSDSGFYLCAWFAGRSTEAFFGQGTRLTVV.

Ten or more counts support this clonotype. The rearrangement joins TRBV29-1 to TRBJ1-2, with TRBD1 matching 8 bases. The germline V gene encodes CDR1 SQVTM and CDR2 ANQGSEA. This CDR3 is built from 15 residues. V lost 4 bases to trimming and J lost 4 bases; unmatched junction nucleotides: 11. The CDR3 protein is CSVGGRKDRVYGYTF. The CDR3 nucleotides read TGCAGCGTTGGCGGTAGGAAGGACAGGGTCTATGGCTACACCTTC. The entire variable domain, with the rest obtained from reference TRBV29-1 and TRBJ1-2, is as follows: SAVISQKPSRDICQRGTSLTIQCQVDSQVTMMFWYRQQPGQSLTLIATANQGSEATYESGFVIDKFPISRPNLTFSTLTVSNMSPEDSSIYLCSVGGRKDRVYGYTFGSGTRLTVV.

This clonotype was detected a few times. The chain joins TRBV19 to TRBJ2-5; 8 positions agree with TRBD2. This CDR3 has 16 amino acids. V trimming: 5 bases; J trimming: 0 bases; junction bases outside the gene matches: 8. Germline CDR1 reads LNHDA; CDR2 reads SQIVND (reference sequence). DNA of the CDR3: TGTGCCAGTAGTGCCCATAGCGGGAACCACCAAGAGACCCAGTACTTC. Amino acid sequence: CASSAHSGNHQETQYF.

At least ten counts were recorded for this clonotype. The chain joins TRBV7-8 to TRBJ2-7; TRBD2 matches 11 bases. The J segment lost 5 bases and the V segment lost 5 bases, leaving 8 bases of the junction unmatched. The CDR3 has 15 amino acids. From germline, CDR1 is SGHVS and CDR2 FQNEAQ. Here the CDR3 reads CASSPTSGSLHEQYF. In nucleotides, the CDR3 is TGTGCCAGCAGCCCCACTAGCGGGAGTTTGCACGAGCAGTACTTC. The whole variable domain, filled in from reference TRBV7-8 and TRBJ2-7, reads GAGVSQSPRYKVAKRGQDVALRCDPISGHVSLFWYQQALGQGPEFLTYFQNEAQLDKSGLPSDRFFAERPEGSVSTLKIQRTQQEDSAVYLCASSPTSGSLHEQYFGPGTRLTVT.

Only a few counts were recorded for this clonotype. One end of the junction varies from germline; a read error may be responsible. The chain uses TRBV30 and TRBJ2-7; no definite D call. Germline-derived CDR1 and CDR2 are GTSNPN and SVGIG (reference sequence). The CDR3 length is 12 residues. DNA for the CDR3: TGTACCTGGAACGGGCAGCGCGGAGAGCAGTACTTC. This translates into CTWNGQRGEQYF. The full variable domain, rest sourced from reference TRBV30 and TRBJ2-7, is SQTIHQWPATLVQPVGSPLSLECTVEGTSNPNLYWYRQAAGRGLQLLFYSVGIGQISSEVPQNLSASRPQDRQFILSSKKLLLSDSGFYLCTWNGQRGEQYFGPGTRLTVT.

This clonotype has a handful of counts. The chain has TRBV4-3 and TRBJ2-7; no definite D call. V was cut by 1 base and J by 7 bases, with 14 bases left in between. The CDR3 sequence is 14 residues long. The germline CDR1 and CDR2 sequences are LGHNA and YSLEER. CDR3 in DNA: TGCGCCAGCAGCCAAGGTCCCTCCTCTCGGGAGCAGTACTTC. Its protein product is CASSQGPSSREQYF.

The chain combines TRBV20-1 with TRBJ1-4, with TRBD1 as a possible D gene (6 bases). CDR3 length equals 14 residues. Trimming removed 3 bases from V and 6 bases from J, with 14 bases in between. CDR1 DFQATT and CDR2 SNEGSKA come from the germline V gene (reference sequence). The CDR3 is CSAREWDNYEKLFF. In DNA, the CDR3 is TGCAGTGCTAGGGAGTGGGACAACTATGAAAAACTGTTTTTT.

The chain uses TRBV4-3 and TRBJ2-1; 10 bases map to TRBD2. Per the germline V gene, CDR1 is LGHNA and CDR2 is YSLEER. The CDR3 runs to 17 residues. After removal of 0 bases from V and 8 bases from J, the junction contained 10 bases not matched to a gene. CDR3 sequence (DNA): TGCGCCAGCAGCCAAGAGGACCGAGCGGGAGGGCCCCATGAGCAGTTCTTC. Translated: CASSQEDRAGGPHEQFF.

The chain has TRBV20-1 and TRBJ2-5; D tentatively fits TRBD1 or TRBD2 (5 bases each). V gave up 5 bases and J gave up 5 bases, with 12 bases separating them. This CDR3 comprises 12 residues. CDR1 is DFQATT, CDR2 SNEGSKA, per germline (reference sequence). The CDR3 DNA sequence: TGCAGTGCTCAGATCTGGGGGGAGACCCAGTACTTC. The encoded protein is CSAQIWGETQYF.

This clonotype has a count of ten or more. The chain employs TRBV3-1 and TRBJ2-3, with D possibly being TRBD2 (6 bases). Germline lookup yields CDR1 LGHDT and CDR2 YNNKEL (reference sequence). The CDR3 spans 17 residues. The germline V and J ends were trimmed by 3 bases and 3 bases, with 19 bases remaining between them. The chain's CDR3 is CASSHPSNGGNTDTQYF. CDR3 sequence (DNA): TGTGCCAGCAGCCATCCGTCTAATGGGGGGAATACAGATACGCAGTATTTT.

This chain uses TRBV20-1 with TRBJ2-5, with D tentatively TRBD2 (7 bases). This CDR3 contains 14 residues. The V gene lost 0 bases and the J gene lost 5 bases, with 13 bases spanning the gap. Germline CDR1 and CDR2: DFQATT and SNEGSKA (reference sequence). This chain's CDR3 is CSARDRGGRETQYF. The CDR3 DNA sequence: TGCAGTGCTAGAGATAGGGGGGGGCGGGAGACCCAGTACTTC.

The chain uses TRBV6-1 and TRBJ1-6; no firm D call. The CDR3 is 15 amino acids. Trimming removed 3 bases from V and 10 bases from J, with 16 bases in between. Germline V lookup: CDR1 MNHNS, CDR2 SASEGT. The CDR3 reads CASSENGVRSSPLHF. In nucleotides, the CDR3 is TGTGCCAGCAGTGAGAATGGGGTCAGATCGTCACCCCTCCACTTT.

This chain links TRBV11-2 with TRBJ2-2; D possibly corresponds to TRBD1 (5 bases). The germline V gene has CDR1 SGHAT and CDR2 FQNNGV. The CDR3 covers 15 residues. V was cut by 2 bases and J by 1 base, with 8 bases left in between. The CDR3 sequence is CASSLSQGNTGELFF. The CDR3 DNA reads TGTGCCAGCAGCTTATCCCAGGGGAACACCGGGGAGCTGTTTTTT.

The chain recombines TRBV7-2 with TRBJ2-2, with D perhaps matching TRBD2 (6 bases). This CDR3 comprises 16 residues. Between the trimmed V and J ends, which lost 7 bases and 6 bases, there was a span of 21 bases. Germline assignment: CDR1 SGHTA and CDR2 FQGNSA. CDR3 in DNA: TGTGCCAGCACCCCTGGGGGGTTCCTCGGCCCCGGGGAGCTGTTTTTT. It yields the protein CASTPGGFLGPGELFF.

Only a few counts were recorded for this clonotype. This chain joins TRBV20-1 and TRBJ2-5, with 8 bases lining up with TRBD1. The germline gives CDR1 DFQATT, CDR2 SNEGSKA (reference sequence). There are 13 residues in the CDR3. V trimming: 7 bases; J trimming: 13 bases; junction bases outside the gene matches: 17. The CDR3 sequence: CSVGDHATGAVYF. The CDR3 nucleotides are TGCAGTGTAGGGGATCACGCGACAGGGGCGGTGTACTTC.

This chain uses TRBV29-1 with TRBJ1-2; weak D call: TRBD1 (5 bases). This CDR3 is 16 amino acids long. V shed 0 bases and J shed 8 bases, with 22 bases lying between them. Per the germline V gene, CDR1 is SQVTM and CDR2 is ANQGSEA. The CDR3 loop reads CSVEDTPRMGGSGYTF. The CDR3 nucleotides are TGCAGCGTTGAAGACACCCCTAGGATGGGGGGTTCGGGCTACACCTTC.

The chain combines TRBV20-1 with TRBJ2-3; TRBD2 matches 10 bases. V lost 0 bases and J lost 4; bases outside the gene matches: 7. This CDR3 has 16 amino acids. Germline CDR1 and CDR2: DFQATT and SNEGSKA (reference sequence). The CDR3 reads CSARDTLAGLADTQYF. The CDR3 region has the DNA TGCAGTGCTAGAGATACACTAGCGGGACTAGCAGATACGCAGTATTTT.

This clonotype has only a few counts. The J gene is TRBJ2-1, the V gene TRBV28, with TRBD2 matching over 10 bases. The germline gives CDR1 MDHEN, CDR2 SYDVKM. The CDR3 has 15 residues. V shed 9 bases and J 7 bases; nucleotides not matched to a gene: 12. CDR3 DNA: TGTGCCAGTCGGGGAGCGGGAGGGTTGGAGAATGAGCAGTTCTTC. Protein product: CASRGAGGLENEQFF.

The rearrangement links TRBV6-1 to TRBJ2-3; 11 bases align to TRBD1. Germline V CDR1 and CDR2: MNHNS, SASEGT. V was clipped by 3 bases and J by 4 bases; unmatched bases: 3. The CDR3 extends over 15 amino acids. The CDR3 DNA follows: TGTGCCAGCAGTGACCGGGACAGGGGGGCAGATACGCAGTATTTT. It encodes CASSDRDRGADTQYF.

This clonotype was detected only a few times. The rearrangement uses TRBV10-3 and TRBJ2-7, with 10 bases identical to TRBD1. Germline V gene lookup returns CDR1 ENHRY and CDR2 SYGVKD. This CDR3 spans 19 amino acids. Unmatched junction bases numbered 13, after V lost 2 bases and J lost 0 bases. Here the CDR3 DNA reads TGTGCCATCAGTGAGGGCAGGGGACAGGGGCTGGTAAGCTCCTACGAGCAGTACTTC. Translation gives CAISEGRGQGLVSSYEQYF.

This clonotype was counted ten times or more. This chain links TRBV18 with TRBJ2-1, with D possibly TRBD2 on 5 matching bases. V was trimmed by 1 base and J by 7 bases, leaving 8 bases between them. The length of the CDR3 is 13 residues. Looked up from germline, CDR1 is KGHSH and CDR2 is LQKENI. CDR3 residues: CASSPQGGNEQFF. CDR3 sequence (DNA): TGTGCCAGCTCACCACAAGGAGGAAATGAGCAGTTCTTC. The whole variable domain, filled in from reference TRBV18 and TRBJ2-1, reads NAGVMQNPRHLVRRRGQEARLRCSPMKGHSHVYWYRQLPEEGLKFMVYLQKENIIDESGMPKERFSAEFPKEGPSILRIQQVVRGDSAAYFCASSPQGGNEQFFGPGTRLTVL.

As for this clonotype: A much larger clone lies a single base off, so this may be a read error. The V call is TRBV2, the J call TRBJ1-1; TRBD1 matches 10 bases. The CDR3 extends over 17 amino acids. Trimming took 5 bases from V and 7 from J; bases not matched to a gene: 16. Germline V lookup: CDR1 SNHLY, CDR2 FYNNEI. CDR3 amino acids: CASSWDRGSTVDFEAFF. CDR3 in DNA: TGTGCCAGCAGTTGGGACAGGGGAAGTACCGTGGATTTTGAAGCTTTCTTT.

This clonotype was counted many times. This rearrangement joins TRBV6-1 to TRBJ1-1; perhaps TRBD1 as D (6 bases). This CDR3 is 17 amino acids long. Germline V CDR1 and CDR2: MNHNS, SASEGT. Trimming shortened V by 10 bases and J by 1 base, and 25 bases separated the two germline ends. CDR3 protein: CATVKTGYNRGNTEAFF. CDR3 nucleotide sequence: TGTGCCACGGTAAAAACAGGGTACAATAGGGGGAACACTGAAGCTTTCTTT.

This clonotype appeared many times. V and J are TRBV11-2 and TRBJ1-1; D unclear. CDR3 size: 11 residues. The germline CDR1 and CDR2 sequences are SGHAT and FQNNGV. V gave up 7 bases and J gave up 6 bases, with 9 bases separating them. The CDR3 DNA sequence: TGTGCCAGCACCCCAAGCCCTGAAGCTTTCTTT. Translating it yields CASTPSPEAFF.

About this clonotype: A clone one base away is much larger, so this may be a read error. V gene TRBV11-2 combines with J gene TRBJ2-1; 9 bases align to TRBD2. The germline V gene encodes CDR1 SGHAT and CDR2 FQNNGV. This CDR3 region has 15 residues. The CDR3 loop is CASSLEGGRANEQFF. For the CDR3, the DNA is TGTGCCAGCAGCCTAGAGGGCGGGAGGGCCAATGAGCAGTTCTTC.

The V gene is TRBV24-1, the J gene TRBJ2-2; TRBD2 aligns across 9 bases. J gave up 2 bases and V 9 bases, and 6 bases lay outside the gene matches. The length of the CDR3 is 15 residues. Germline loops: CDR1 KGHDR, CDR2 SFDVKD. The CDR3 reads CATSFSGGNTGELFF. The CDR3 DNA reads TGTGCCACCTCGTTTAGCGGGGGTAACACCGGGGAGCTGTTTTTT.

Only a few counts were recorded for this clonotype. The chain carries TRBV4-3 and TRBJ2-7, with D maybe TRBD2 (5 bases). Germline V lookup: CDR1 LGHNA, CDR2 YSLEER. The CDR3 loop spans 14 amino acids. V was pared by 0 bases and J by 5 bases, with 11 bases between. The CDR3 nucleotides read TGCGCCAGCAGCCAAGATTCCAACGGGGACGAGCAGTACTTC. This encodes CASSQDSNGDEQYF.

V and J are TRBV6-1 and TRBJ1-4; D gene ambiguous. The germline CDR1 and CDR2 sequences are MNHNS and SASEGT. The CDR3 spans 18 residues. V was clipped by 1 base and J by 4 bases, with 19 bases between them. CDR3 residues: CASSEVPPSGSNNEKLFF. The CDR3 nucleotides read TGTGCCAGCAGTGAAGTACCACCCTCGGGTTCGAATAATGAAAAACTGTTTTTT.

Concerning this clonotype: This is likely a read error, given that the CDR3 carries no conserved phenylalanine or tryptophan at its end. This sequence joins TRBV11-2 and TRBJ2-6, with 9 bases that match TRBD2. This CDR3 spans 18 amino acids. V trimming: 6 bases; J trimming: 0 bases; junction bases outside the gene matches: 9. Germline V lookup: CDR1 SGHAT, CDR2 FQNNGV. Here the CDR3 DNA reads TGTGCCAGCAGTTTACGACTAGCGGCCCCCTCTGGGGCCAACGTCCTGACTTCC. This sequence encodes CASSLRLAAPSGANVLTS.

This clonotype was seen at least ten times. This CDR3 reads CASSSVVDEKLFF. The CDR3 DNA is TGCGCCAGCAGCTCGGTGGTCGATGAAAAACTGTTTTTT. V usage is TRBV5-1 and J usage is TRBJ1-4, with D unclear. Trimming took off 3 bases at V and 6 bases at J, with 9 bases between the two ends. The CDR3 extends over 13 amino acids. Germline CDR1 and CDR2: SGHRS and YFSETQ.